The text below deals with one T cell receptor beta chain. Clones were read by immunoSEQ multiplex PCR, and TCRdb kept only the in-frame ones, dropping some. The table has about 79,000 clones, just over 90% seen once; the top ten hold around 0.45%. These data belong to a study of T cell changes during pregnancy in multiple sclerosis. The CDR3 is 14 amino acids. V was shortened by 2 bases and J by 0 bases, with 6 bases between the two germline ends. Germline loops: CDR1 MNHEY, CDR2 SMNVEV (reference sequence). The J gene is TRBJ2-3, the V gene TRBV27; no definite D call. The sample in question was CD4+ T cells from peripheral blood mononuclear cells, obtained in the second trimester of pregnancy. The clonotype originates from a female donor with multiple sclerosis, enrolled in a pregnancy study. The CDR3 nucleotides read TGTGCCAGCAGTTTACAGTCTAGCACAGATACGCAGTATTTT. Translation gives CASSLQSSTDTQYF.